These 17 T cell receptor beta chains came from one sample sequenced in a study of a mutant IDH1 vaccine in newly diagnosed glioma. No cognate antigen is known for these TCRs. Time point noted: week 47, end of study. Doses consisted of 300 ug of mutant IDH1 20-mer peptide each, paired with topical imiquimod. Here immunoSEQ multiplex PCR was the method, and the copy in TCRdb shows in-frame clones only, minus some. The data show roughly 56,000 clones, 70% to 85% seen once. The material sequenced was PBMCs, taken from a glioma patient whose treatment included an IDH1 peptide vaccine. The receptors come from a man aged 50 to 60 with glioma.

The chain has TRBV23-1 and TRBJ1-5; 7 bases line up with TRBD1. TRBV23-1 belongs to the ORF category, with a function that is uncertain. The length of the CDR3 is 12 residues. V dropped 4 bases and J dropped 7; count of bases not matched to a gene: 1. CDR3 sequence reads: CASSPRGQPQHF. The CDR3 DNA reads as TGCGCCAGCAGTCCCAGGGGGCAGCCCCAGCATTTT.

This clone was recorded once. This chain links TRBV11-2 with TRBJ2-1, with a weak D call TRBD2 (7 bases). CDR3 size: 17 residues. Trimming took 6 bases from V and 2 from J, leaving 20 bases between them. The germline V gene encodes CDR1 SGHAT and CDR2 FQNNGV. CDR3 protein: CASRLFTGRVTYNEQFF. For the CDR3, the DNA is TGTGCCAGCAGGCTATTCACAGGGAGGGTGACCTACAATGAGCAGTTCTTC.

The V gene is TRBV30, the J gene TRBJ2-7; D unclear. Germline V gives CDR1 GTSNPN, CDR2 SVGIG (reference sequence). The length of the CDR3 is 10 residues. V was clipped by 3 bases and J by 6 bases, with 6 bases between them. The CDR3 DNA is TGTGCCTGGAGCAAAAGCGAGCAGTACTTC. This gives the protein CAWSKSEQYF.

The chain uses TRBV19 and TRBJ2-1; unclear D gene. Germline CDR1 is LNHDA and CDR2 is SQIVND (reference sequence). Trimming stripped 4 bases from V and 0 bases from J, with 13 bases between. The CDR3 has 16 residues. The CDR3 region has the DNA TGTGCCAGTAGTACCGGTCTAGTCAGCTCCTACAATGAGCAGTTCTTC. It codes for CASSTGLVSSYNEQFF. Supplemented by reference TRBV19 and TRBJ2-1, the full variable domain reads DGGITQSPKYLFRKEGQNVTLSCEQNLNHDAMYWYRQDPGQGLRLIYYSQIVNDFQKGDIAEGYSVSREKKESFPLTVTSAQKNPTAFYLCASSTGLVSSYNEQFFGPGTRLTVL.

This chain links TRBV19 with TRBJ2-7; D unresolved. The germline CDR1 and CDR2 sequences are LNHDA and SQIVND (reference sequence). Trimming removed 5 bases at V and 5 bases at J, with 10 bases between. The length of the CDR3 is 12 residues. Written as DNA, the CDR3 is TGTGCCAGTAGTTCTTCCCGGGACGAGCAGTACTTC. Translation gives CASSSSRDEQYF. Using reference TRBV19 and TRBJ2-7 for the parts outside the CDR3, the full variable domain is DGGITQSPKYLFRKEGQNVTLSCEQNLNHDAMYWYRQDPGQGLRLIYYSQIVNDFQKGDIAEGYSVSREKKESFPLTVTSAQKNPTAFYLCASSSSRDEQYFGPGTRLTVT.

This chain joins TRBV4-3 and TRBJ1-1, with D possibly matching TRBD1 (5 bases). Between the trimmed V and J ends, which lost 4 bases and 2 bases, there was a span of 8 bases. CDR1 and CDR2 from the germline V gene are LGHNA and YSLEER. The CDR3 has 13 amino acids. For the CDR3, the DNA is TGCGCCAGCAGCCTACAGGCAAACACTGAAGCTTTCTTT. As protein: CASSLQANTEAFF.

The chain couples TRBV10-2 to TRBJ2-5; no clear D. CDR1 and CDR2 (germline): WSHSY, SAAADI. Trimming pared 6 bases from V and 4 bases from J, leaving 15 bases between. The CDR3 length is 14 residues. The CDR3 nucleotides read TGCGCCAGCAGCAAGCTGGAACTTTTAGAGACCCAGTACTTC. It codes for CASSKLELLETQYF.

This chain connects TRBV4-1 to TRBJ2-3; 9 bases line up with TRBD2. The CDR3 is 17 residues long. V lost 0 bases and J lost 5; bases outside the gene matches: 9. CDR1 is MGHRA and CDR2 is YSYEKL in the germline V gene. The CDR3 DNA reads TGCGCCAGCAGCCAAGATCGGGAGTCTAGCGGGGTAGATACGCAGTATTTT. Translating gives CASSQDRESSGVDTQYF.

Turning to this clone: This CDR3 is also generated by other DNA sequences in the sample. V and J are TRBV30 and TRBJ1-1; 7 bases fit TRBD1. The trim removed 1 base at V and 1 base at J, leaving 3 bases unmatched. The CDR3 consists of 14 residues. CDR1 and CDR2 from the germline V gene are GTSNPN and SVGIG (reference sequence). The CDR3: CAWSAGGGNTEAFF. DNA of the CDR3: TGTGCCTGGAGTGCAGGGGGGGGGAACACTGAAGCTTTCTTT.

This clone was observed a handful of times. The chain recombines TRBV7-9 with TRBJ1-2; D call uncertain. With 7 bases removed from V and 4 bases from J, the gap between germline ends came to 13 bases. CDR1 SEHNR and CDR2 FQNEAQ come from the germline V gene (reference sequence). The length of the CDR3 is 13 residues. CDR3 sequence: CASTISDGYGYTF. In nucleotides, the CDR3 is TGTGCCAGCACCATCTCGGACGGCTATGGCTACACCTTC. The full variable domain, in which reference TRBV7-9 and TRBJ1-2 provide the parts outside the CDR3, is DTGVSQNPRHKITKRGQNVTFRCDPISEHNRLYWYRQTLGQGPEFLTYFQNEAQLEKSRLLSDRFSAERPKGSFSTLEIQRTEQGDSAMYLCASTISDGYGYTFGSGTRLTVV.

The J gene is TRBJ1-5, the V gene TRBV6-5; D is ambiguous. Germline CDR1 is MNHEY and CDR2 is SVGAGI. This CDR3 region has 13 residues. V lost 6 bases and J 5 bases, leaving 11 bases between the germline ends. CDR3 region: CASSLDHDQPQHF. DNA for the CDR3: TGTGCCAGCAGCCTGGACCATGATCAGCCCCAGCATTTT.

The sample holds one count of this clone. V and J are TRBV14 and TRBJ1-1; 9 nucleotides line up with TRBD1. V lost 4 bases, J lost 8 bases, and 11 bases stayed unmatched. CDR1 is SGHDN and CDR2 is FVKESK in the germline V gene. The CDR3 length is 15 residues. The CDR3 region is CASSLLGTGPPEAFF. CDR3 coding DNA: TGTGCCAGCAGCCTTCTCGGGACAGGGCCCCCCGAAGCTTTCTTT.

This rearrangement joins TRBV5-1 to TRBJ1-2; 12 nucleotides match TRBD1. The CDR3 is made up of 16 amino acids. Per the germline V gene, CDR1 is SGHRS and CDR2 is YFSETQ. J gave up 4 bases and V 5 bases, and 9 bases lay outside the gene matches. This CDR3 reads CASRTGTGGEGYGYTF. DNA of the CDR3: TGCGCCAGCAGGACCGGGACAGGGGGCGAGGGCTATGGCTACACCTTC.

V is TRBV2 and J is TRBJ2-2; either TRBD1 or TRBD2 may fit D (5 bases each). Trimming removed 8 bases from V and 5 bases from J, with 15 bases in between. The germline CDR1 and CDR2 sequences are SNHLY and FYNNEI. The CDR3 is 14 amino acids. The CDR3 sequence: CASSGTSLTGELFF. In DNA, the CDR3 is TGTGCCAGCTCCGGGACCTCTCTAACCGGGGAGCTGTTTTTT.

The J gene is TRBJ2-7, the V gene TRBV11-2; a possible D gene is TRBD1 (5 bases). This CDR3 is 13 amino acids long. V lost 2 bases, J lost 3 bases, and 8 bases lay in between. Germline CDR1 and CDR2: SGHAT and FQNNGV. The CDR3 DNA follows: TGTGCCAGCAGCTTACTTCAGGGCTACGAGCAGTACTTC. This gives the protein CASSLLQGYEQYF.

The V and J genes are TRBV10-3 and TRBJ2-7, with D possibly matching TRBD2 (5 bases). Germline CDR1 is ENHRY and CDR2 is SYGVKD. V was clipped by 4 bases and J by 6 bases, with 13 bases between them. The CDR3 is 13 amino acids. The DNA of the CDR3 is TGTGCCATCAGTGCCCCCGTTACTAGCGAGCAGTACTTC. Its translation is CAISAPVTSEQYF.

This sequence joins TRBV9 and TRBJ2-5, with a possible D match to TRBD2 (5 bases). V was clipped by 4 bases and J by 3 bases, with 10 bases between them. The CDR3 spans 13 residues. CDR1 SGDLS and CDR2 YYNGEE come from the germline V gene. In DNA form, the CDR3 reads TGTGCCAGCAGCAAGGACGGGAAAGAGACCCAGTACTTC. As protein: CASSKDGKETQYF.